Listed below are T cell receptor beta chains from one sample, sequenced in a study of blood T cells in healthy people across ages. In TCRdb, the 5' RACE reads were re-called with MiXCR into one record per CDR3 protein. The table lists 1.5 million to 2 million distinct CDR3 sequences, roughly 49% of them singletons, with less than 2.5% in the top ten. Sample: blood. The receptors were sampled from a woman aged 40 to 55 in good health. CDR3s include the opening cysteine and the closing phenylalanine or tryptophan. The D gene is left open where the match is weak. Some rows mark clone size as missing; the rest say once, few, many or name a class of expanded clone.

d_call clone_size j_call v_call cdr3_aa cdr3_nt
- few TRBJ1-2 TRBV28 CASSLVQGSGYTF TGTGCCAGCAGTTTAGTACAGGGCTCTGGCTACACCTTC
- - TRBJ2-1 TRBV5-1 CASSPEGVPRESSYNEQFF TGCGCCAGCAGCCCAGAGGGAGTACCCAGGGAAAGCTCCTACAATGAGCAGTTCTTC
TRBD2 few TRBJ2-7 TRBV20-1 CSARDPAAREAGGLYEQYF TGCAGTGCTAGAGATCCTGCAGCCAGGGAAGCGGGGGGTCTATACGAGCAGTACTTC
- few TRBJ2-5 TRBV9 CASSVSGIQETQYF TGTGCCAGCAGCGTTTCGGGGATTCAAGAGACCCAGTACTTC
TRBD1 - TRBJ1-2 TRBV12-3/TRBV12-4 CASSASGQGARGYTF TGTGCCAGCAGTGCGTCAGGACAGGGGGCACGGGGCTACACCTTC
TRBD1 - TRBJ2-7 TRBV6-5 CASSYGTGSEQYF TGTGCCAGCAGCTACGGGACAGGCAGCGAGCAGTACTTC
- - TRBJ2-2 TRBV10-3 CAISESGGTGELFF TGTGCCATCAGTGAGTCCGGCGGCACCGGGGAGCTGTTTTTT
- few TRBJ2-7 TRBV3-1 CASSQATTYEQYF TGTGCCAGCAGCCAAGCGACTACCTACGAGCAGTACTTC
TRBD2 - TRBJ2-1 TRBV9 CASSPRLAVSYNEQFF TGTGCCAGCAGCCCCAGACTAGCGGTCTCCTACAATGAGCAGTTCTTC
TRBD1 - TRBJ2-3 TRBV9 CASSVDPGTGLSTDTQYF TGTGCCAGCAGCGTAGATCCCGGGACAGGGCTGTCCACAGATACGCAGTATTTT
- - TRBJ1-2 TRBV20-1 CSAWTAGYTF TGCAGTGCTTGGACAGCCGGCTACACCTTC
- - TRBJ1-2 TRBV27 CASSFSAGGYGYTF TGTGCCAGCAGTTTTTCAGCGGGTGGCTATGGCTACACCTTC
- - TRBJ2-7 TRBV7-9 CASSLGVSSYNEQYF TGTGCCAGCAGCTTAGGGGTAAGCTCCTACAATGAGCAGTACTTC
- - TRBJ2-7 TRBV28 CASNQGSTYEQYF TGTGCCAGCAATCAGGGGTCGACCTACGAGCAGTACTTC
- - TRBJ1-5 TRBV7-9 CASSFTDGNQPQHF TGTGCCAGCAGCTTCACGGATGGCAATCAGCCCCAGCATTTT
- few TRBJ2-4 TRBV13 CASSLRDPGKNIQYF TGTGCCAGCAGCTTACGGGACCCTGGAAAAAACATTCAGTACTTC
- many TRBJ1-2 TRBV7-2 CASSLGPDYGYTF TGTGCCAGCAGTTTAGGGCCGGACTATGGCTACACCTTC
- few TRBJ2-3 TRBV7-2 CASSLAQGFKTDTQYF TGTGCCAGCAGCTTAGCGCAGGGTTTTAAGACAGATACGCAGTATTTT
TRBD2 few TRBJ2-3 TRBV20-1 CSAGLAGVPSTDTQYF TGCAGTGCTGGGCTAGCGGGAGTACCCAGCACAGATACGCAGTATTTT
- - TRBJ1-4 TRBV28 CASTLLWGVTNEKLFF TGTGCCAGCACCCTCCTTTGGGGCGTAACTAATGAAAAACTGTTTTTT
TRBD1 few TRBJ1-1 TRBV7-2 CASRNSQGGTEAFF TGTGCCAGCCGTAATAGTCAGGGGGGAACTGAAGCTTTCTTT
TRBD1 - TRBJ2-3 TRBV7-2 CASSFVWTGETDTQYF TGTGCCAGCAGCTTTGTATGGACAGGGGAGACAGATACGCAGTATTTT
TRBD1 - TRBJ2-4 TRBV10-1 CASSERGQGVNIQYF TGCGCCAGCAGTGAGCGGGGACAGGGAGTGAACATTCAGTACTTC
TRBD2 - TRBJ2-7 TRBV4-2 CASSQEIPGLAGGEQYF TGTGCCAGCAGCCAAGAAATACCGGGACTAGCGGGGGGCGAGCAGTACTTC
TRBD1 - TRBJ2-5 TRBV6-2/TRBV6-3 CASSGTGNRETQYF TGTGCCAGCAGCGGGACAGGGAATCGAGAGACCCAGTACTTC
- many TRBJ2-5 TRBV7-2 CASSLAPGTQETQYF TGCGCCAGCAGCTTAGCCCCCGGGACACAAGAGACCCAGTACTTC
- - TRBJ2-7 TRBV2 CATRRASATYEQYF TGTGCCACCCGGAGGGCTAGCGCAACCTACGAGCAGTACTTC
TRBD1 - TRBJ1-5 TRBV6-2/TRBV6-3 CASKLTGGNQPQHF TGTGCCAGCAAACTTACAGGGGGCAATCAGCCCCAGCATTTT